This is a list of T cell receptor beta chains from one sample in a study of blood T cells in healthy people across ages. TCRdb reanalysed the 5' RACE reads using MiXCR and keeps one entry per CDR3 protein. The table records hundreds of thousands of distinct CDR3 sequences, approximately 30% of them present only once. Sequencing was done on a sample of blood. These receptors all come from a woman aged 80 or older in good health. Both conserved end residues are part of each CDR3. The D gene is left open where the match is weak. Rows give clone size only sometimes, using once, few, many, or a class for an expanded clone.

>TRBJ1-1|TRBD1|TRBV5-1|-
CASSATGTGDTEAFF
TGCGCCAGCAGCGCAACCGGGACAGGGGACACTGAAGCTTTCTTT
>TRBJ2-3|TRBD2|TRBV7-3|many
CASSSAPGTSGITDTQYF
TGTGCCAGCAGCTCCGCCCCCGGGACTAGCGGTATCACAGATACGCAGTATTTT
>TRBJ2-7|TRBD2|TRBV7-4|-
CASSPGGPSGGAVYEQYF
TGTGCCAGCAGCCCCGGGGGTCCTAGCGGGGGGGCTGTATACGAGCAGTACTTC
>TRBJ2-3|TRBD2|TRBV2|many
CASSEGLAGGGDTQYF
TGTGCCAGCAGTGAAGGACTCGCGGGGGGAGGAGATACGCAGTATTTT
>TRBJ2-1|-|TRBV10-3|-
CATREPWDNEQFF
TGTGCCACCCGGGAACCTTGGGACAATGAGCAGTTCTTC
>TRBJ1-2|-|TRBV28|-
CASSLQGPTNYGYTF
TGTGCCAGCAGTTTGCAGGGGCCTACTAACTATGGCTACACCTTC
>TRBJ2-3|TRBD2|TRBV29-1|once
CSVESSGRAADTQYF
TGCAGCGTTGAGAGTAGCGGGAGGGCCGCGGATACGCAGTATTTT
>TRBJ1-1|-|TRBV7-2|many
CASSLRTPNTEAFF
TGTGCCAGCAGCTTACGGACACCGAACACTGAAGCTTTCTTT
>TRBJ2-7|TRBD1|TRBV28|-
CASSLSGTGHYEQYF
TGTGCCAGCAGTTTATCGGGGACAGGACACTACGAGCAGTACTTC
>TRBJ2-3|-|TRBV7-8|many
CASSSIGTSTDTQYF
TGTGCCAGCAGCTCTATCGGAACTAGCACAGATACGCAGTATTTT
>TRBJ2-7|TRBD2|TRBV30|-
CACTSGGPYEQYF
TGTGCCTGTACTAGCGGGGGGCCTTACGAGCAGTACTTC
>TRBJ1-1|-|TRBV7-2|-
CASSFKQGSTEAFF
TGTGCCAGCAGCTTTAAACAGGGTAGCACTGAAGCTTTCTTT
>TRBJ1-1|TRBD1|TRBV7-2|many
CASSLDGTANTEAFF
TGTGCCAGCAGCTTAGACGGGACAGCGAACACTGAAGCTTTCTTT
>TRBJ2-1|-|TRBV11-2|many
CASSQEREQFF
TGTGCCAGCAGCCAGGAGCGGGAGCAGTTCTTC
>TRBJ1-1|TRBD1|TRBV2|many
CASTDRGFLMTEAFF
TGTGCCAGCACGGACAGGGGATTCTTGATGACTGAAGCTTTCTTT
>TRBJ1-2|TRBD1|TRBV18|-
CASSPPDRPPYGYTF
TGTGCCAGCTCCCCGCCGGACAGGCCGCCCTATGGCTACACCTTC
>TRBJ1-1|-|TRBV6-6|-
CASSYGVGVGAFF
TGTGCCAGCAGTTATGGGGTGGGAGTAGGAGCTTTCTTT
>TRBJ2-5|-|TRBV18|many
CASSPPGGIETQYF
TGTGCCAGCTCACCACCGGGGGGCATAGAGACCCAGTACTTC
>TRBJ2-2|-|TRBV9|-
CASSVEGFANTGELFF
TGTGCCAGCAGCGTAGAGGGGTTCGCGAACACCGGGGAGCTGTTTTTT
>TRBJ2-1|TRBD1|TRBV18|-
CTSSPRQGDYNEQFF
TGTACCAGCTCACCCCGACAGGGGGACTACAATGAGCAGTTCTTC
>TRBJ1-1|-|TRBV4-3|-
CASSQDFYRAPEAFF
TGCGCCAGCAGCCAAGATTTTTACAGGGCCCCTGAAGCTTTCTTT
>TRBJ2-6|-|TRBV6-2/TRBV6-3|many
CASRPGLYSGANVLTF
TGTGCCAGCAGGCCGGGACTGTACTCTGGGGCCAACGTCCTGACTTTC
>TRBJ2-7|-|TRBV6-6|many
CASSYQRGYEQYF
TGTGCCAGCAGTTACCAAAGGGGCTACGAGCAGTACTTC
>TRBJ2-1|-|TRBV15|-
CATSRRSQAYNEQFF
TGTGCCACCAGCAGACGAAGTCAGGCCTACAATGAGCAGTTCTTC
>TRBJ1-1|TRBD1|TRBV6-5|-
CASSKGQGLSTEAFF
TGTGCCAGCAGCAAGGGACAGGGATTGAGCACTGAAGCTTTCTTT
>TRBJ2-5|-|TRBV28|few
CASSQYTGGAGKGVQYF
TGTGCCAGCAGCCAATACACAGGGGGGGCTGGGAAGGGGGTCCAGTACTTC
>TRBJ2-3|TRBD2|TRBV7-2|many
CASSSLGLAQDTSTDTQYF
TGTGCCAGCAGCTCCTTGGGACTAGCGCAGGATACTAGCACAGATACGCAGTATTTT
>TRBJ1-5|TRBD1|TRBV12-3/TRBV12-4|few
CASSSNRGLGQPQHF
TGTGCCAGCAGTTCGAACAGGGGTTTGGGTCAGCCCCAGCATTTT
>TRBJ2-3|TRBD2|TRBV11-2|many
CASSARLAGTDTQYF
TGTGCCAGCAGCGCTCGACTAGCGGGCACAGATACGCAGTATTTT
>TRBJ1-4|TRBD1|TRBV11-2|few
CASSLTGTADEKLFF
TGTGCCAGCAGCTTGACCGGGACAGCCGATGAAAAACTGTTTTTT
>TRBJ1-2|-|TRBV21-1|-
CASSKKGRGHRYGYTF
TGTGCCAGCAGCAAAAAGGGAAGGGGGCACAGATATGGCTACACCTTC
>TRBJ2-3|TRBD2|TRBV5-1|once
CAGSFSLAGGRRRSTDTQYF
TGCGCCGGCAGCTTTAGCCTAGCGGGGGGACGAAGGAGGAGCACAGATACGCAGTATTTT
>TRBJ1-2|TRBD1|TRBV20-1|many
CSARVDRVGGYTF
TGCAGTGCTAGAGTGGACAGGGTCGGCGGCTACACCTTC
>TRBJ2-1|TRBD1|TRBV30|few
CAWSVPSGQGAREQFF
TGTGCCTGGAGTGTTCCCTCTGGACAGGGGGCGCGTGAGCAGTTCTTC
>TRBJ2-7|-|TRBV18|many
CASSPVRYPPYEQYF
TGTGCCAGCTCACCCGTCCGCTACCCCCCCTACGAGCAGTACTTC
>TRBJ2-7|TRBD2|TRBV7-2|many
CASTHSGGSSYEQYF
TGTGCCAGCACCCATAGCGGGGGAAGCTCCTACGAGCAGTACTTC
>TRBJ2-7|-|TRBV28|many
CASAGGSYEQYF
TGTGCCAGCGCCGGAGGGAGCTACGAGCAGTACTTC
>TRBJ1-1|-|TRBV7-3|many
CASSRGQGSKIAFF
TGTGCCAGCAGCCGGGGGCAGGGCAGTAAAATTGCTTTCTTT
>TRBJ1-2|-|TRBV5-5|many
CASNYLRGRESYGYTF
TGTGCCAGCAACTACCTGCGAGGCAGAGAGAGCTATGGCTACACCTTC
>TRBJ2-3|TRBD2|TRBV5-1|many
CASSPRLAGGGTDTQYF
TGCGCCAGCAGCCCCCGACTAGCGGGGGGGGGCACAGATACGCAGTATTTT
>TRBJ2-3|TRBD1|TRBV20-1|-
CTGGQGADTQYF
TGCACGGGGGGACAGGGGGCAGATACGCAGTATTTT
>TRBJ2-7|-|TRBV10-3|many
CASSSETPYEQYF
TGTGCCAGCAGCTCGGAAACCCCCTACGAGCAGTACTTC
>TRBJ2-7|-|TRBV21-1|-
CASSKEFGLAGTYEQYF
TGTGCCAGCAGCAAAGAGTTTGGTCTAGCGGGGACTTACGAGCAGTACTTC
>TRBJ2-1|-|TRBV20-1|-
CSGQGNSYNEQFF
TGCAGCGGGCAGGGGAATAGCTACAATGAGCAGTTCTTC
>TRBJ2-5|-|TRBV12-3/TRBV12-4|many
CASSLDPVGGETQYF
TGTGCCAGCAGTTTAGACCCCGTGGGAGGAGAGACCCAGTACTTC
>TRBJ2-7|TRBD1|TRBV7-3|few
CASSFRGLGDEQYF
TGTGCCAGCAGCTTCAGGGGGTTAGGGGATGAGCAGTACTTC
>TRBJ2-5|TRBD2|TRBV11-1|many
CASSQRPAGRETQYF
TGTGCCAGCAGCCAGCGGCCAGCGGGGAGGGAGACCCAGTACTTC
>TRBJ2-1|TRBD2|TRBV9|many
CASSARLAEYNEQFF
TGTGCCAGCAGCGCCAGACTAGCGGAGTACAATGAGCAGTTCTTC
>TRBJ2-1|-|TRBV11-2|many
CASSLGISYNEQFF
TGTGCCAGCAGCTTAGGGATCTCCTACAATGAGCAGTTCTTC
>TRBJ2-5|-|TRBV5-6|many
CASSLFRGETQYF
TGTGCCAGCAGCTTGTTCCGGGGAGAGACCCAGTACTTC
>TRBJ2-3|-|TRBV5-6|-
CASSKDKRGATQYF
TGTGCCAGCAGCAAGGACAAGAGAGGTGCCACGCAGTATTTT